A few counts support the clone carrying this TCR beta chain. Samples left unsorted employed approximately 94 million PBMCs for genomic DNA. The data originate from a study of shared clonotypes between healthy human individuals. Produced via immunoSEQ multiplex PCR; TCRdb's table is partial and in-frame only. The sample holds 450,000 to 500,000 clones, 70% to 80% seen once. The TCR sequence derives from a woman aged 40 to 50 in good health. Some clones in this sample may be carry-over from other donors' samples. Specimen: PBMCs.

The CDR3 DNA is TGTGCCAGCAGCTTAGAGGGGGGTAGGACAGGTGGCTACACCTTC. Amino acids: CASSLEGGRTGGYTF. This rearrangement joins TRBV7-2 to TRBJ1-2; 7 bases are shared with TRBD1. The V segment lost 1 base and the J segment 7 bases; nucleotides outside the gene matches: 9. Germline V CDR1 and CDR2: SGHTA, FQGNSA. The CDR3 has 15 residues.